This T cell receptor (beta chain) is drawn from a study of long-term antiretroviral therapy in people with HIV. They ran version v3.0 of the immunoSEQ assay at survey level. Assay used: immunoSEQ multiplex PCR; TCRdb lists only in-frame clones, some missing. The table includes about 25,000 clones, approximately 86% detected once. The ends were cut back, 3 bases at V and 0 bases at J, with 12 bases in the middle. CDR1 and CDR2 (germline): MNHEY, SMNVEV (reference sequence). This CDR3 comprises 16 residues. This receptor was identified in a man younger than 45 with HIV. The chain has TRBV27 and TRBJ2-1, with TRBD1 as a possible D gene (6 bases). This material consisted of unsorted PBMCs, taken around 4.5 years after starting antiretroviral therapy. CDR3 in DNA: TGTGCCAGCAGTTTTCCAGGGGCCCTCTCCTACAATGAGCAGTTCTTC. Encoded protein: CASSFPGALSYNEQFF.